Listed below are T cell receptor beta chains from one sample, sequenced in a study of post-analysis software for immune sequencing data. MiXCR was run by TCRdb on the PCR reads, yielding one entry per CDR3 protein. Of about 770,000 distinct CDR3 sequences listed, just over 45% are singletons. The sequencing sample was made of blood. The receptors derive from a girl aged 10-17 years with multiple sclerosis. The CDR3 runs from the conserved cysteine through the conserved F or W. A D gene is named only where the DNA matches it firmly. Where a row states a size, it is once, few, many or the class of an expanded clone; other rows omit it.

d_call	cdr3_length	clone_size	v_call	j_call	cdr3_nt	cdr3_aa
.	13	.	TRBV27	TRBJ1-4	TGTGCCACCTCGTTCTTGAATGGAGAAAAACTGTTTTTT	CATSFLNGEKLFF
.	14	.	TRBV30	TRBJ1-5	TGTGCCTGGAGCGCGGACCGAGTAAATCAGCCCCAGCATTTT	CAWSADRVNQPQHF
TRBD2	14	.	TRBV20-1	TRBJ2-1	TGCAGTGCTAGTAAGCGGGACTCCTACAATGAGCAGTTCTTC	CSASKRDSYNEQFF
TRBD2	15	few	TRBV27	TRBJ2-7	TGTGCCAGCAGTGTGACTAGCGGGAGGGACTACGAGCAGTACTTC	CASSVTSGRDYEQYF
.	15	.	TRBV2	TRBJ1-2	TGTGCCAGCAGTGGACTAAAAAAGGGTGCGCATGGCTACACCTTC	CASSGLKKGAHGYTF
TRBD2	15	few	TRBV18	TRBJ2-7	TGTGCCAGCTCACCGGGCGCGGGAGGATCCTACGAGCAGTACTTC	CASSPGAGGSYEQYF
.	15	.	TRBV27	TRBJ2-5	TGTGCCAGCAGGGGGGACTTTACTAGCCAGGAGACCCAGTACTTC	CASRGDFTSQETQYF
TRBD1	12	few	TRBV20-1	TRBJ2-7	TGCAGTGCCGGACAGGGCGAGTACGAGCAGTACTTC	CSAGQGEYEQYF
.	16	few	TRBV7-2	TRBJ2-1	TGTGCCAGCAGCTTAGGCCGAGCGGAGATCTACAATGAGCAGTTCTTC	CASSLGRAEIYNEQFF
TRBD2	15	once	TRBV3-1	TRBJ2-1	TGTGCCAGCAGGGACCCGATAGCGGGCCACAATGAGCAGTTCTTC	CASRDPIAGHNEQFF
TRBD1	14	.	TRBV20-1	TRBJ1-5	TGCAGTGCCAGCCGGGACAGTGGCAATCAGCCCCAGCATTTT	CSASRDSGNQPQHF
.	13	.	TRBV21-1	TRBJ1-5	TGTGCCAGCAGGTCGGACAGCCATCAGCCCCAGCATTTT	CASRSDSHQPQHF
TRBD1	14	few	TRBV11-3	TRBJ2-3	TGTGCCAGCAGCCGGGACAGGGGATCGGATACGCAGTATTTT	CASSRDRGSDTQYF
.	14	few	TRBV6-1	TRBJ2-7	TGTGCCAGCTCCAACCGGGACGTAACCTACGAGCAGTACTTC	CASSNRDVTYEQYF
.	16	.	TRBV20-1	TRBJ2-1	TGCAGTGCTAGGGGAAAAGCGGGCCTCTCCTACAATGAGCAGTTCTTC	CSARGKAGLSYNEQFF
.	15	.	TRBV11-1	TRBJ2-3	TGTGCCAGCAGCTTCCGACTAGTGCCCACAGATACGCAGTATTTT	CASSFRLVPTDTQYF
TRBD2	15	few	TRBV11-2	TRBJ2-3	TGTGCCAGCAGCTTAGGGCAGCGGGACACAGATACGCAGTATTTT	CASSLGQRDTDTQYF
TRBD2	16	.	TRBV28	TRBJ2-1	TGTGCCAGCAGTTTTGGCAGCGGGAGCTCCTACAATGAGCAGTTCTTC	CASSFGSGSSYNEQFF
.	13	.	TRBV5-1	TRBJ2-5	TGCGCCAGCAGCTTGTATTACCAAGAGACCCAGTACTTC	CASSLYYQETQYF
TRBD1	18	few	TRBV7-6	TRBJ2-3	TGTGCCAGCAGTGGGGGGACAGGGTATCAAATGTTAACAGATACGCAGTATTTT	CASSGGTGYQMLTDTQYF
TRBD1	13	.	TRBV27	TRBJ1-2	TGTGCCAGCTCGGGACAGGGCCACTATGGCTACACCTTC	CASSGQGHYGYTF
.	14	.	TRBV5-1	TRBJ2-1	TGCGCCAGCAGCTTGAGCGGTAGCCCCAATGAGCAGTTCTTC	CASSLSGSPNEQFF
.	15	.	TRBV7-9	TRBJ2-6	TGTGCCAGCAGCCCACCTGCCGTCGGGGCCAACGTCCTGACTTTC	CASSPPAVGANVLTF
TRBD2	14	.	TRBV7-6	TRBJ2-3	TGTGCCAGCAGTAAGAGCGGGGGCACAGATACGCAGTATTTT	CASSKSGGTDTQYF
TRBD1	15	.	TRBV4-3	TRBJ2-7	TGCGCCAGCAGCCAAGAATGGCAGGGGGTTTACGAGCAGTACTTC	CASSQEWQGVYEQYF
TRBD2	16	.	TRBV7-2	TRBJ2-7	TGTGCCAGCAGCTTAGCAGGGACTAGCGGGTTATACGAGCAGTACTTC	CASSLAGTSGLYEQYF
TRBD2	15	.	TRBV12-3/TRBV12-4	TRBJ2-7	TGTGCCAGCAGCCCCACTCGCGGGAGCTCCTACGAGCAGTACTTC	CASSPTRGSSYEQYF
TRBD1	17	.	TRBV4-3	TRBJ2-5	TGCGCCAGCAGCCAGGAACCCGGGACAGGGGACCAAGAGACCCAGTACTTC	CASSQEPGTGDQETQYF
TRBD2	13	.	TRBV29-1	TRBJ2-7	TGCAGCGTTGATCGTCTAGCGGGAATCGAGCAGTACTTC	CSVDRLAGIEQYF
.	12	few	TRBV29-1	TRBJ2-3	TGCAGCGTTGGGGGGCTTGCGGATACGCAGTATTTT	CSVGGLADTQYF
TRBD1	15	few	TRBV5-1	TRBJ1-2	TGCGCCAGCAGATACGGGACAGGGACTTCGTATGGCTACACCTTC	CASRYGTGTSYGYTF
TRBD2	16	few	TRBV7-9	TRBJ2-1	TGTGCCAGCAGCCCAGGGACTAGCGGGAGTAACAATGAGCAGTTCTTC	CASSPGTSGSNNEQFF
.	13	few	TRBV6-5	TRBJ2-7	TGTGCCAGCAGTCCCCAAGTAACCTACGAGCAGTACTTC	CASSPQVTYEQYF
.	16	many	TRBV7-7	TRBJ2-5	TGTGCTAGCAGCTCAAAAAGGGTAGGGGCCGGAGAGACCCAGTACTTC	CASSSKRVGAGETQYF
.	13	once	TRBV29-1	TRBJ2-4	TGCAGCGGCACTAGTATAAATTCCAATGAGCAGTACTTC	CSGTSINSNEQYF
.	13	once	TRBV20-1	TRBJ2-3	TGCAGTGCCCCTCAAACTGATACAGATACGCAGTATTTT	CSAPQTDTDTQYF
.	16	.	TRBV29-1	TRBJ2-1	TGCAGCGTTGAAGGGCGGGAAGGTCTCTCCTACAATGAGCAGTTCTTC	CSVEGREGLSYNEQFF
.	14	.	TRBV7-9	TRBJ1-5	TGTGCCAGCAGCGTCCTTGGGAGCAATCAGCCCCAGCATTTT	CASSVLGSNQPQHF
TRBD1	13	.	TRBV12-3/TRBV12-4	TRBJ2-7	TGTGCCAGCAGTGGACAGGGTATCTACGAGCAGTACTTC	CASSGQGIYEQYF
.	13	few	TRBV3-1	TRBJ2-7	TGTGCCAGCAGCCAGTTCGGGACCTACGAGCAGTACTTC	CASSQFGTYEQYF
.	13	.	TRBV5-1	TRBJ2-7	TGCGCCAGCAGCACAAGCCTCTCCTACGAGCAGTACTTC	CASSTSLSYEQYF
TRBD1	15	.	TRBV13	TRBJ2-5	TGTGCCAGCAGCTTCGCCGGACAGGGAATAGAGACCCAGTACTTC	CASSFAGQGIETQYF
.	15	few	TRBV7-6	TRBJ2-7	TGTGCCAGCAGCCCCTCAAACAGAGCCTACTACGAGCAGTACTTC	CASSPSNRAYYEQYF
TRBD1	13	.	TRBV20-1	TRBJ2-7	TGCAGTGCCGGGACAGGTCAAACCTACGAGCAGTACTTC	CSAGTGQTYEQYF
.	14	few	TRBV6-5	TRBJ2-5	TGTGCCAGCAGGGGTAGGCCTAGTCAAGAGACCCAGTACTTC	CASRGRPSQETQYF
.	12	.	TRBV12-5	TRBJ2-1	TGTGCTAGTGGGGCTGAGTACAATGAGCAGTTCTTC	CASGAEYNEQFF
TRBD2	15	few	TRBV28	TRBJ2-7	TGTGCCAGCAGTCTCATTGGCGGGGGCTCCTACGAGCAGTACTTC	CASSLIGGGSYEQYF
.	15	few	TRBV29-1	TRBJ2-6	TGCAGCGTTGAAGCTCGAGGGTCTGGGGCCAACGTCCTGACTTTC	CSVEARGSGANVLTF
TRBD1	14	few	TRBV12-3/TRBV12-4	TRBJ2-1	TGTGCCAGCAGTCTACGTGGGACAGGGGATGAGCAGTTCTTC	CASSLRGTGDEQFF
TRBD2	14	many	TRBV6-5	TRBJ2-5	TGTGCCAGCAGTTACGCGGGAGGAAGTGAGACCCAGTACTTC	CASSYAGGSETQYF
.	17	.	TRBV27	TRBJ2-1	TGTGCCAGCAGTCCCCTCGGCGGCGGGAACGCCTACAATGAGCAGTTCTTC	CASSPLGGGNAYNEQFF
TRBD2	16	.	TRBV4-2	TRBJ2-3	TGTGCCAGCAGCCAAGGGCTAGCGGGAGCCCCAGATACGCAGTATTTT	CASSQGLAGAPDTQYF
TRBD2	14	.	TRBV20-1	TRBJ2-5	TGCAGTGCTAGAGACGGACTAGTCGTGAAGACCCAGTACTTC	CSARDGLVVKTQYF
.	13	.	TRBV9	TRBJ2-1	TGTGCCAGCAGCGTAGTCCTAGCTGCTGAGCAGTTCTTC	CASSVVLAAEQFF
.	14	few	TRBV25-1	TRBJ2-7	TGTGCCAGCAGTGCCCCCGGCGGGACGAGGGAGCAGTACTTC	CASSAPGGTREQYF
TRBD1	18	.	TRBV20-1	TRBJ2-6	TGCAGTGCTAGAGTGGGGACAGAGCTAATCTCTGGGGCCAACGTCCTGACTTTC	CSARVGTELISGANVLTF
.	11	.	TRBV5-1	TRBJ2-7	TGCGCCAGCAGACAGGACTACGAGCAGTACTTC	CASRQDYEQYF
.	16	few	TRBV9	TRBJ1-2	TGTGCCAGCAGCGGCCAGCGGAGGGGGGTCTACTATGGCTACACCTTC	CASSGQRRGVYYGYTF
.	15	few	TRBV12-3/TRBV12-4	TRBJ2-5	TGTGCCAGCCCCGATCCAGGGGAAGTCCAAGAGACCCAGTACTTC	CASPDPGEVQETQYF